Given below is one T cell receptor (beta chain) in context. What it binds is not known. The entry originates in a study of blood T cells in healthy people across ages. General study points: Per million T cells, the diversity of TCR beta decreased roughly linearly as age advanced.

Per sample, no less than 5 micrograms of total RNA were extracted. Primers used in a second PCR of about 6 to 11 cycles were a sample-barcoded 5' primer and a J-beta primer mix. Each sample provided no less than 2.5 million CDR3-containing paired-end reads. One entry per CDR3 protein results from TCRdb running MiXCR on the 5' RACE reads. The sample records some 1.4 million distinct CDR3 sequences, 42% being singletons. V trimming: 5 bases; J trimming: 11 bases; junction bases outside the gene matches: 28. CDR3 length: 19 amino acids. Germline values: CDR1 SGHTA, CDR2 FQGNSA. Sequenced input: blood. The chain joins TRBV7-2 to TRBJ2-5, with 8 bases identical to TRBD2. The origin of this receptor is a woman between 18 and 29 years old in good health. The CDR3 loop reads CASSPRLAGGRSSYNEQYF. The CDR3 nucleotides are TGTGCCAGCAGCCCAAGACTCGCGGGAGGCCGAAGCTCCTACAATGAGCAGTACTTC.